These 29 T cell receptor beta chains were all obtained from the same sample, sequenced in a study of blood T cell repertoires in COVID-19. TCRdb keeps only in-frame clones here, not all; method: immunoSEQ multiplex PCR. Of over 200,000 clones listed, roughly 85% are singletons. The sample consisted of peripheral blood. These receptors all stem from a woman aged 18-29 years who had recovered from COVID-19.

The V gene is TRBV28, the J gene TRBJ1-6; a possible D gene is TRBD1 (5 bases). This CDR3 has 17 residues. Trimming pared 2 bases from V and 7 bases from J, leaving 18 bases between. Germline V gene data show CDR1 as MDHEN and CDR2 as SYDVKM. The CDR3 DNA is TGTGCCAGCAGTTTAGGAGTCTGGGGGGACGCAAATTCACCCCTCCACTTT. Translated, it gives CASSLGVWGDANSPLHF.

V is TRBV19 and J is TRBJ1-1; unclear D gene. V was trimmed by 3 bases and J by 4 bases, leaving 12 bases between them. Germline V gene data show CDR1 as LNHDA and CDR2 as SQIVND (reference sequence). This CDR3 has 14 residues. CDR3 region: CASSIREGSTEAFF. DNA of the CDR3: TGTGCCAGTAGTATTAGGGAGGGCAGCACTGAAGCTTTCTTT.

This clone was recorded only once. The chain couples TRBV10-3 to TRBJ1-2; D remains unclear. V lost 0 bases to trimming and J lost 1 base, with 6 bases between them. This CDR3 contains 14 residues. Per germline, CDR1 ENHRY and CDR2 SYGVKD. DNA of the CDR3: TGTGCCATCAGTGAGTCGGCCCATAACTATGGCTACACCTTC. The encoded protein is CAISESAHNYGYTF.

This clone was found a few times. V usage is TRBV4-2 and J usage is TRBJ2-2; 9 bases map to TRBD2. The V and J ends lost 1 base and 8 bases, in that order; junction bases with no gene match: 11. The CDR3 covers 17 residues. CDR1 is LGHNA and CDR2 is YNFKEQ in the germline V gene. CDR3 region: CASSQVRAGGEEGELFF. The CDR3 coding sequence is TGTGCCAGCAGCCAAGTACGGGCGGGAGGGGAGGAAGGGGAGCTGTTTTTT.

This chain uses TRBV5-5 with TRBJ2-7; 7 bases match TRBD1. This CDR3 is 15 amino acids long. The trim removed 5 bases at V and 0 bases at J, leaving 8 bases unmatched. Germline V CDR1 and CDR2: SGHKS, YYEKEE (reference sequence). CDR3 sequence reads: CASSTAGTVSYEQYF. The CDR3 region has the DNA TGTGCCAGCAGTACGGCCGGGACAGTCTCCTACGAGCAGTACTTC. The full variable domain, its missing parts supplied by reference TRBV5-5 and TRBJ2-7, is DAGVTQSPTHLIKTRGQQVTLRCSPISGHKSVSWYQQVLGQGPQFIFQYYEKEERGRGNFPDRFSARQFPNYSSELNVNALLLGDSALYLCASSTAGTVSYEQYFGPGTRLTVT.

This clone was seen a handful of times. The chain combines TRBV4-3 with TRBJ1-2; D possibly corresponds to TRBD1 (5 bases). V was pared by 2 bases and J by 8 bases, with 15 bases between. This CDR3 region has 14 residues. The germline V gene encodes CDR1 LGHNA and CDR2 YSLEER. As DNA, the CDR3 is TGCGCCAGCAGCCAAACCCTAGGGGCTCGGGGCTACACCTTC. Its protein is CASSQTLGARGYTF.

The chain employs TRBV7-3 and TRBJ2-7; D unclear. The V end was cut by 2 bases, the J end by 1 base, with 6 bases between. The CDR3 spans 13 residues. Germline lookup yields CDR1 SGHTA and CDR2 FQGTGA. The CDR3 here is CASSLLMSYEQYF. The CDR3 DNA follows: TGTGCCAGCAGCTTATTAATGTCCTACGAGCAGTACTTC.

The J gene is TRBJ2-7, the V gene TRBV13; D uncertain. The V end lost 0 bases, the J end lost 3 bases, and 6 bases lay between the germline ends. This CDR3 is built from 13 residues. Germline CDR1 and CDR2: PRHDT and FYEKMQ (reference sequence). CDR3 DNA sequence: TGTGCCAGCAGCTTAGGTCGTAACTACGAGCAGTACTTC. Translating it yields CASSLGRNYEQYF.

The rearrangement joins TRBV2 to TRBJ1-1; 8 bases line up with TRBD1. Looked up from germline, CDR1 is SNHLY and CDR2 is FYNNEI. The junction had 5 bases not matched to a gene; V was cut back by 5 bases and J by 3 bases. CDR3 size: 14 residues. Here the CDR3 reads CASSSTGGDTEAFF. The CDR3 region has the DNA TGTGCCAGCAGTTCTACAGGGGGGGACACTGAAGCTTTCTTT.

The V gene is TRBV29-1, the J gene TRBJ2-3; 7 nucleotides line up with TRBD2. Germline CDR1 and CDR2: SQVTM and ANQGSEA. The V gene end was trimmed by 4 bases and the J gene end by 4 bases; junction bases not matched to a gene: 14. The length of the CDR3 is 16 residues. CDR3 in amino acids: CSVGISSGLSADTQYF. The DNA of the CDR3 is TGCAGCGTTGGGATCTCTAGCGGACTTAGCGCAGATACGCAGTATTTT.

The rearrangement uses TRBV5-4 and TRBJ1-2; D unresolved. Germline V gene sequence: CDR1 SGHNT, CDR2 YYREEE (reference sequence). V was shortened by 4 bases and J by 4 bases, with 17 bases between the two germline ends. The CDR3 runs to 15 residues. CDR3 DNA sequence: TGTGCCAGCAGCACCGGAGTTGCAGTAGTCTATGGCTACACCTTC. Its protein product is CASSTGVAVVYGYTF.

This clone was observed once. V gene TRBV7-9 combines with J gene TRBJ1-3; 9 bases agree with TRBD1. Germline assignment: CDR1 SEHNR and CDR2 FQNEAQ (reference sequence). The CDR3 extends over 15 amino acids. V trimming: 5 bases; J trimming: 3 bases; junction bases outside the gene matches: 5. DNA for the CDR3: TGTGCCAGCAGCCCGACAGGGGGGGATGGAAACACCATATATTTT. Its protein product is CASSPTGGDGNTIYF.

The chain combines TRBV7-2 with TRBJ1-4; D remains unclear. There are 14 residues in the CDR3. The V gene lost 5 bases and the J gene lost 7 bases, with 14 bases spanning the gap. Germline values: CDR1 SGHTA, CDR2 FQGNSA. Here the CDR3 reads CASSPVRASEKLFF. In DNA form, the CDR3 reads TGTGCCAGCAGCCCCGTGAGGGCTAGTGAAAAACTGTTTTTT.

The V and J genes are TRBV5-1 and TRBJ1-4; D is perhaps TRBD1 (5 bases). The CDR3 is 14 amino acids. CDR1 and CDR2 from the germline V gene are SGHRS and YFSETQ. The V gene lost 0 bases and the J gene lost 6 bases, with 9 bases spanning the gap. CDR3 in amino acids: CASSLGQGYEKLFF. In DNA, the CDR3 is TGCGCCAGCAGCTTGGGCCAGGGTTATGAAAAACTGTTTTTT.

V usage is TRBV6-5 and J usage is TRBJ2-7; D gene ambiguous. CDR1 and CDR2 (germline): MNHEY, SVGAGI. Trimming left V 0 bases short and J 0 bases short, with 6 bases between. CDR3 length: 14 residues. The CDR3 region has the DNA TGTGCCAGCAGTTACTCTTCAGTCTCCTACGAGCAGTACTTC. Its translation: CASSYSSVSYEQYF.

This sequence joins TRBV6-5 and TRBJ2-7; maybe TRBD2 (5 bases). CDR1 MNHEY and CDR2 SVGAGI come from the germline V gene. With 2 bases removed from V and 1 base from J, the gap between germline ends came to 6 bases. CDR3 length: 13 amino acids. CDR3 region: CASSYRDSYEQYF. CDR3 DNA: TGTGCCAGCAGTTACCGGGATTCCTACGAGCAGTACTTC.

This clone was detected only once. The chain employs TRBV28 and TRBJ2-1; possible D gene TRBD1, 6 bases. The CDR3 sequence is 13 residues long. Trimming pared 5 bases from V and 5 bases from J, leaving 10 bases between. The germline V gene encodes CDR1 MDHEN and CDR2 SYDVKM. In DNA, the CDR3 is TGTGCCAGCAGTCTCGGACAGCACAATGAGCAGTTCTTC. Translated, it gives CASSLGQHNEQFF.

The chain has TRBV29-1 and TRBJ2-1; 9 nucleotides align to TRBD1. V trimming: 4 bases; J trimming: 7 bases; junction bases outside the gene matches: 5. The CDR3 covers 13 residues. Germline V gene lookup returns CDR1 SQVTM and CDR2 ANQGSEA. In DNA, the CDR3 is TGCAGCGTTGCGGGACAGGGTGGGAATGAGCAGTTCTTC. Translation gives CSVAGQGGNEQFF.

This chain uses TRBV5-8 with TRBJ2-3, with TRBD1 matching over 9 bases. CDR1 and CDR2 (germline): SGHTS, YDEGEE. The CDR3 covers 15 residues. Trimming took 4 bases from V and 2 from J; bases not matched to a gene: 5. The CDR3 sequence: CASSEDRGFTDTQYF. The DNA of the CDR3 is TGTGCCAGCAGCGAGGACAGGGGATTCACAGATACGCAGTATTTT.

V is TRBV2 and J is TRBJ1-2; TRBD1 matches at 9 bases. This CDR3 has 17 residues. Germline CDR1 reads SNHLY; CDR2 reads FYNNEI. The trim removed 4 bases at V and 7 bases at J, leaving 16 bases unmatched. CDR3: CASSGTGEWGRDIGYTF. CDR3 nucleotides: TGTGCCAGCAGTGGGACAGGGGAATGGGGGCGAGATATTGGCTACACCTTC.

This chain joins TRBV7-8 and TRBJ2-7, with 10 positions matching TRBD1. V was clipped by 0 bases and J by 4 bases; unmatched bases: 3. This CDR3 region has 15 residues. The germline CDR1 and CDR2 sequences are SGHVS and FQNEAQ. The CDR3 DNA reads TGTGCCAGCAGCTTAGCAAGGACAGGGGGTTACGAGCAGTACTTC. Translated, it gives CASSLARTGGYEQYF.

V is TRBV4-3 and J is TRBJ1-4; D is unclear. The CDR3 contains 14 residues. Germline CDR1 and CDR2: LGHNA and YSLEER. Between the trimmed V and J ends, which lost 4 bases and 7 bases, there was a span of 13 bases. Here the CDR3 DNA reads TGCGCCAGCAGCCGCGGGTTGGAGGCTGAAAAACTGTTTTTT. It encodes CASSRGLEAEKLFF.

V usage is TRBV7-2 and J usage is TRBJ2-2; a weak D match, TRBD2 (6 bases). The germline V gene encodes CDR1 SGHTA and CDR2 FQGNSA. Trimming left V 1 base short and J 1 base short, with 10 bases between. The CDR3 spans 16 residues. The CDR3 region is CASSLGLARNTGELFF. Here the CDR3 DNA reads TGTGCCAGCAGCTTAGGGCTAGCGAGGAACACCGGGGAGCTGTTTTTT.

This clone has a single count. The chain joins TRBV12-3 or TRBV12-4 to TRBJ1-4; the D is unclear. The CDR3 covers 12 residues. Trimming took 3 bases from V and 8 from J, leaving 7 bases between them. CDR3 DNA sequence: TGTGCCAGCAGTTTCGGCGGGGAAAAACTGTTTTTT. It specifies CASSFGGEKLFF.

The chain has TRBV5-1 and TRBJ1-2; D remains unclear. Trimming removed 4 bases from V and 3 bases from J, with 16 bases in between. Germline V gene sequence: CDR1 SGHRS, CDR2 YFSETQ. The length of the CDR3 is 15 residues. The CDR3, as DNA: TGCGCCAGCAGCCCTTCCCGGGTAAAAGACTATGGCTACACCTTC. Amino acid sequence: CASSPSRVKDYGYTF.

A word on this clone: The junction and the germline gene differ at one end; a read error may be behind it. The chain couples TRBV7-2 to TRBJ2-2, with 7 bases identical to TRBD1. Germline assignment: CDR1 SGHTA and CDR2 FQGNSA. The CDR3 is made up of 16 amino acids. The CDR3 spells CASSLPGQTKTGELFF. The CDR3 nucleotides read TGTGCCAGCAGCCTACCGGGACAGACGAAAACCGGGGAGCTGTTTTTT.

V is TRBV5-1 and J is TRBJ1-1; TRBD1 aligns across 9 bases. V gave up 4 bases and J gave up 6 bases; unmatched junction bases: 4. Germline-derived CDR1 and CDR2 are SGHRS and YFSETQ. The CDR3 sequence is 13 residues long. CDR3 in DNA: TGCGCCAGCAGCCCAGACAGGGGGTCTGAAGCTTTCTTT. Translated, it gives CASSPDRGSEAFF.

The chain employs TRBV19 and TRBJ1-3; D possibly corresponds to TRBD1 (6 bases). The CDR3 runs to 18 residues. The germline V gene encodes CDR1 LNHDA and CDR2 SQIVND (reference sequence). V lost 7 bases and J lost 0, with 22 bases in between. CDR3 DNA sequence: TGTGCCAGTAATACCCCCACAACGCAGGGGAGCTCTGGAAACACCATATATTTT. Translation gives CASNTPTTQGSSGNTIYF.

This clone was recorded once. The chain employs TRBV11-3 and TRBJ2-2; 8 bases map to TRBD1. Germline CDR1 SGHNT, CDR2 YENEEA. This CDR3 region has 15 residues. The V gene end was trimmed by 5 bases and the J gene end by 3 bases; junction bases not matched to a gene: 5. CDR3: CASSSRGPDTGELFF. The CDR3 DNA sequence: TGTGCCAGCAGCAGCAGGGGGCCGGACACCGGGGAGCTGTTTTTT.